The 29 T cell receptor beta chains in this list originate from one sample, sequenced in a study of persistence of HIV-infected CD4 T cells. The libraries were made with immunoSEQ version 4 in survey mode. Measured with immunoSEQ multiplex PCR; TCRdb has only the in-frame clones, and not every one. The sample has 45,000 to 55,000 clones, around 75% seen once. The antigens for these receptors are not known. Lysates of CMV-infected fibroblasts at around 9.8 ug/mL stimulated these cells. Memory cells lacking CD40L and CD69 with high CD45RO were sorted. Sequenced material: CD4+ T cells sorted from PBMCs after approximately 18-hour stimulation, taken from a patient who received antiretroviral therapy. The receptors were gathered from an adult man with HIV who was CMV-seropositive.

The sample holds one count of this clone. The chain uses TRBV28 and TRBJ2-6; D call uncertain. Trimming cost V 8 bases and J 0 bases, with 8 bases left between them. Germline lookup yields CDR1 MDHEN and CDR2 SYDVKM. CDR3 size: 14 residues. The CDR3 DNA follows: TGTGCCAGCGGAGCCGCCTCTGGGGCCAACGTCCTGACTTTC. Its protein product is CASGAASGANVLTF.

This clone was counted a single time. This chain joins TRBV4-3 and TRBJ2-1; 7 nucleotides agree with TRBD1. Germline loops: CDR1 LGHNA, CDR2 YSLEER. V lost 1 base to trimming and J lost 3 bases; unmatched junction nucleotides: 0. The CDR3 is 14 amino acids. Written as DNA, the CDR3 is TGCGCCAGCAGCCAAGGACAGGGCTACAATGAGCAGTTCTTC. As protein: CASSQGQGYNEQFF.

The J gene is TRBJ2-1, the V gene TRBV7-9; tentative D call: TRBD2 (5 bases). Germline CDR1 SEHNR, CDR2 FQNEAQ (reference sequence). CDR3 length: 15 residues. V dropped 5 bases and J dropped 5 bases, with 16 bases sitting between them. The CDR3 DNA is TGTGCCAGCAGCCCCGGCGGCGGGTGGCACAATGAGCAGTTCTTC. Translation: CASSPGGGWHNEQFF.

V gene TRBV18 combines with J gene TRBJ1-4, with D uncertain. Per the germline V gene, CDR1 is KGHSH and CDR2 is LQKENI. Between the trimmed V and J ends, which lost 4 bases and 8 bases, there was a span of 14 bases. The CDR3 has 14 amino acids. CDR3 amino acids: CASSQSGNREKLFF. The CDR3 DNA is TGTGCCAGCTCACAGTCGGGAAACCGGGAAAAACTGTTTTTT. Supplemented by reference TRBV18 and TRBJ1-4, the full variable domain reads NAGVMQNPRHLVRRRGQEARLRCSPMKGHSHVYWYRQLPEEGLKFMVYLQKENIIDESGMPKERFSAEFPKEGPSILRIQQVVRGDSAAYFCASSQSGNREKLFFGSGTQLSVL.

V and J are TRBV19 and TRBJ1-6; maybe TRBD1 (5 bases). Germline CDR1 LNHDA, CDR2 SQIVND (reference sequence). The CDR3 sequence is 17 residues long. V lost 1 base to trimming and J lost 0 bases, with 10 bases between them. The CDR3 nucleotides are TGTGCCAGTAGTATAGCTGGGACGAGCTCCTATAATTCACCCCTCCACTTT. Its translation: CASSIAGTSSYNSPLHF.

The V call is TRBV14, the J call TRBJ2-5, with 10 bases aligning to TRBD2. CDR1 and CDR2 from the germline V gene are SGHDN and FVKESK. The CDR3 length is 16 residues. V was pared by 1 base and J by 6 bases, with 8 bases of the junction left unmatched. The CDR3 nucleotides are TGTGCCAGCAGCCAAGTTAGCCTAGCGGGAGCTAAGACCCAGTACTTC. Amino acids: CASSQVSLAGAKTQYF.

The sample holds one count of this clone. V is TRBV19 and J is TRBJ1-1, with TRBD1 identical over 9 bases. V shed 7 bases, J shed 0 bases, and the junction held 3 bases outside the gene matches. The CDR3 runs 14 residues. CDR1 LNHDA and CDR2 SQIVND come from the germline V gene (reference sequence). This chain's CDR3 is CASITGGMNTEAFF. Here the CDR3 DNA reads TGTGCCAGTATCACAGGGGGCATGAACACTGAAGCTTTCTTT.

V is TRBV21-1 and J is TRBJ1-1. TRBV21-1 is recorded as a pseudogene. CDR3 length equals 15 residues. CDR3 residues: CASSKFRVPNTEAFF. The DNA for the CDR3 is TGTGCCAGCAGCAAGTTTCGGGTACCAAACACTGAAGCTTTCTTT.

Only one count was recorded for this clone. The germline gene is not matched at one end of the junction; a read error may be the cause. V gene TRBV18 combines with J gene TRBJ2-5; 8 bases align to TRBD1. The CDR3 is 15 residues long. Germline-derived CDR1 and CDR2 are KGHSH and LQKENI. This chain's CDR3 is CASSLDRGGQENQYF. DNA of the CDR3: TGTGCCAGCTCACTTGACAGGGGTGGGCAAGAGAACCAGTACTTC.

Here the CDR3 reads CASSLGGTGSKETQYF. As DNA, the CDR3 is TGTGCCAGCAGCTTAGGTGGGACAGGGAGTAAAGAGACCCAGTACTTC. The chain recombines TRBV7-2 with TRBJ2-5; TRBD1 agrees at 9 bases. The V and J ends lost 1 base and 3 bases, in that order; junction bases with no gene match: 6. CDR3 length: 16 residues. Germline values: CDR1 SGHTA, CDR2 FQGNSA. Supplemented by reference TRBV7-2 and TRBJ2-5, the full variable domain reads GAGVSQSPSNKVTEKGKDVELRCDPISGHTALYWYRQSLGQGLEFLIYFQGNSAPDKSGLPSDRFSAERTGGSVSTLTIQRTQQEDSAVYLCASSLGGTGSKETQYFGPGTRLLVL.

The chain links TRBV30 to TRBJ2-3; D may be TRBD1 (6 bases). The CDR3 is made up of 15 amino acids. Trimming removed 4 bases from V and 1 base from J, with 15 bases in between. Germline V lookup: CDR1 GTSNPN, CDR2 SVGIG (reference sequence). The CDR3 reads CAWTLGQTGTDTQYF. CDR3 DNA: TGTGCCTGGACACTGGGACAAACAGGCACAGATACGCAGTATTTT.

This clone has more than one count but fewer than ten. The V gene is TRBV18, the J gene TRBJ2-1, with 7 bases matching TRBD1. The V gene end was trimmed by 3 bases and the J gene end by 3 bases; junction bases not matched to a gene: 8. The CDR3 extends over 16 amino acids. Per the germline V gene, CDR1 is KGHSH and CDR2 is LQKENI. The CDR3 DNA is TGTGCCAGCTCACCGACAGGGAAGAGAATCTACAATGAGCAGTTCTTC. It specifies CASSPTGKRIYNEQFF. Complete variable domain (other parts from reference TRBV18 and TRBJ2-1): NAGVMQNPRHLVRRRGQEARLRCSPMKGHSHVYWYRQLPEEGLKFMVYLQKENIIDESGMPKERFSAEFPKEGPSILRIQQVVRGDSAAYFCASSPTGKRIYNEQFFGPGTRLTVL.

This sequence joins TRBV7-6 and TRBJ1-4; D not certain. The CDR3 is 13 residues long. CDR1 is SGHVS and CDR2 is FNYEAQ in the germline V gene. V dropped 5 bases and J dropped 7 bases, with 11 bases sitting between them. The CDR3 bases are TGTGCCAGCAGCGTCCGTCGGGGTGAAAAACTGTTTTTT. As protein: CASSVRRGEKLFF.

This sequence joins TRBV30 and TRBJ2-5; a possible D gene is TRBD2 (7 bases). From germline, CDR1 is GTSNPN and CDR2 SVGIG (reference sequence). Trimming took off 2 bases at V and 1 base at J, with 11 bases between the two ends. The CDR3 spans 14 residues. The CDR3 loop reads CAWSKGGSQETQYF. The CDR3 DNA reads TGTGCCTGGAGTAAGGGGGGGAGCCAAGAGACCCAGTACTTC.

This clone has a handful of counts. This chain joins TRBV11-2 and TRBJ1-2; D possibly corresponds to TRBD1 (5 bases). The CDR3 is 15 amino acids. The V gene's germline CDR1 is SGHAT and CDR2 FQNNGV. V lost 5 bases and J 7 bases, leaving 20 bases between the germline ends. CDR3 loop: CASSLIKDRGSGYTF. In DNA form, the CDR3 reads TGTGCCAGCAGCCTAATAAAGGACCGGGGGAGTGGCTACACCTTC. Full variable domain (outside the CDR3, taken from reference TRBV11-2 and TRBJ1-2): EAGVAQSPRYKIIEKRQSVAFWCNPISGHATLYWYQQILGQGPKLLIQFQNNGVVDDSQLPKDRFSAERLKGVDSTLKIQPAKLEDSAVYLCASSLIKDRGSGYTFGSGTRLTVV.

This sequence joins TRBV6-6 and TRBJ2-7; no reliable D call. Deletions cut 5 bases from V and 0 bases from J, with 11 bases between. The CDR3 has 14 amino acids. Germline-derived CDR1 and CDR2 are MNHNY and SVGAGI (reference sequence). The CDR3 is CASSPTASSYEQYF. The CDR3 region has the DNA TGTGCCAGCAGTCCGACGGCGAGCTCCTACGAGCAGTACTTC.

The chain recombines TRBV4-2 with TRBJ1-5; 7 bases are a match to TRBD1. CDR1 is LGHNA, CDR2 YNFKEQ, per germline. The V gene end was trimmed by 4 bases and the J gene end by 6 bases; junction bases not matched to a gene: 9. The CDR3 runs 15 residues. This chain's CDR3 is CASSPPGQVGQPQHF. The DNA of the CDR3 is TGTGCCAGCAGCCCCCCTGGACAGGTGGGTCAGCCCCAGCATTTT.

This clone appeared a few times. The chain uses TRBV7-2 and TRBJ1-2; D unclear. Trimming stripped 2 bases from V and 12 bases from J, with 4 bases between. Per the germline V gene, CDR1 is SGHTA and CDR2 is FQGNSA. There are 9 residues in the CDR3. The CDR3 loop reads CASSLHHTF. The CDR3 bases are TGTGCCAGCAGCTTACACCACACCTTC.

The chain carries TRBV10-3 and TRBJ1-1, with TRBD1 identical over 8 bases. V gave up 2 bases and J gave up 5 bases; unmatched junction bases: 4. The germline gives CDR1 ENHRY, CDR2 SYGVKD. The CDR3 runs to 14 residues. CDR3 amino acids: CAISETTGGTEAFF. The CDR3 DNA is TGTGCCATCAGTGAGACAACAGGGGGAACTGAAGCTTTCTTT.

V is TRBV7-9 and J is TRBJ1-4; D not certain. In germline, CDR1 is SEHNR, CDR2 FQNEAQ (reference sequence). The length of the CDR3 is 17 residues. V was cut by 0 bases and J by 3 bases, with 14 bases left in between. In DNA form, the CDR3 reads TGTGCCAGCAGCTTAGCGCTTCAAAGGGCCCCTAATGAAAAACTGTTTTTT. Amino acid sequence: CASSLALQRAPNEKLFF.

The chain recombines TRBV15 with TRBJ2-1, with a possible D match to TRBD2 (5 bases). CDR1 is LNHNV, CDR2 YYDKDF, per germline (reference sequence). The ends were cut back, 0 bases at V and 2 bases at J, with 11 bases in the middle. This CDR3 is 16 amino acids long. The CDR3 DNA sequence: TGTGCCACCAGCAGAGAAGCTAGCAGGACCTACAATGAGCAGTTCTTC. Translated: CATSREASRTYNEQFF.

This clone appeared a single time. The rearrangement joins TRBV19 to TRBJ1-5, with D possibly TRBD1 on 5 matching bases. The CDR3 is 15 residues long. In germline, CDR1 is LNHDA, CDR2 SQIVND (reference sequence). Trimming took off 6 bases at V and 4 bases at J, with 16 bases between the two ends. CDR3 region: CASRGRGEGNQPQHF. The CDR3 region has the DNA TGTGCCAGTAGGGGGCGAGGGGAAGGTAATCAGCCCCAGCATTTT.

The rearrangement joins TRBV5-6 to TRBJ1-4; TRBD1 agrees at 12 bases. Germline lookup yields CDR1 SGHDT and CDR2 YYEEEE. Trimming at V came to 3 bases and at J to 8 bases, leaving 8 bases not matched to a gene. CDR3 length: 16 residues. CDR3 DNA: TGTGCCAGCAGCTCGGGACAGGGGGCGCGAGGGGAAAAACTGTTTTTT. It encodes CASSSGQGARGEKLFF.

V and J are TRBV2 and TRBJ2-2, with TRBD1 matching over 8 bases. Germline V gene sequence: CDR1 SNHLY, CDR2 FYNNEI. CDR3 length equals 17 residues. The V and J ends lost 1 base and 5 bases, in that order; junction bases with no gene match: 9. CDR3 in amino acids: CASSEGRTGSRTGELFF. Here the CDR3 DNA reads TGTGCCAGCAGTGAAGGTCGGACAGGGAGTAGGACCGGGGAGCTGTTTTTT.

The chain employs TRBV19 and TRBJ1-2; no firm D call. CDR1 and CDR2 (germline): LNHDA, SQIVND (reference sequence). The V and J ends lost 0 bases and 3 bases respectively, with 11 bases between them. The CDR3 contains 15 residues. The CDR3 DNA sequence: TGTGCCAGTAGTATAGATGGGCGGACCTACTATGGCTACACCTTC. It specifies CASSIDGRTYYGYTF.

CDR3 residues: CASGAGGTDTQYF. The CDR3, as DNA: TGTGCCAGTGGGGCCGGGGGGACAGATACGCAGTATTTT. The V gene is TRBV19, the J gene TRBJ2-3, with 7 bases lining up with TRBD2. The trim removed 8 bases at V and 3 bases at J, leaving 5 bases unmatched. This CDR3 contains 13 residues. Looked up from germline, CDR1 is LNHDA and CDR2 is SQIVND (reference sequence).

This chain joins TRBV12-3 or TRBV12-4 and TRBJ2-7, with 8 bases that match TRBD1. V lost 5 bases and J lost 3; bases outside the gene matches: 3. The CDR3 totals 13 residues. The CDR3: CASSGDRGYEQYF. CDR3 nucleotides: TGTGCCAGCAGTGGCGACAGGGGCTACGAGCAGTACTTC.

This clone is medium-sized (0.01 to 0.1%). This chain joins TRBV7-3 and TRBJ2-2; a possible D gene is TRBD2 (6 bases). The V gene lost 5 bases and the J gene lost 2 bases, with 9 bases spanning the gap. The germline gives CDR1 SGHTA, CDR2 FQGTGA. The CDR3 loop spans 14 amino acids. CDR3 loop: CASSPGLNTGELFF. The CDR3 nucleotides read TGTGCCAGCAGCCCTGGACTAAACACCGGGGAGCTGTTTTTT.

The V and J genes are TRBV10-3 and TRBJ2-7; D ambiguous. CDR1 and CDR2 (germline): ENHRY, SYGVKD. This CDR3 region has 11 residues. V was pared by 8 bases and J by 3 bases, with 8 bases between. CDR3 amino acids: CAIGTNYEQYF. Written as DNA, the CDR3 is TGTGCCATCGGCACTAACTACGAGCAGTACTTC.